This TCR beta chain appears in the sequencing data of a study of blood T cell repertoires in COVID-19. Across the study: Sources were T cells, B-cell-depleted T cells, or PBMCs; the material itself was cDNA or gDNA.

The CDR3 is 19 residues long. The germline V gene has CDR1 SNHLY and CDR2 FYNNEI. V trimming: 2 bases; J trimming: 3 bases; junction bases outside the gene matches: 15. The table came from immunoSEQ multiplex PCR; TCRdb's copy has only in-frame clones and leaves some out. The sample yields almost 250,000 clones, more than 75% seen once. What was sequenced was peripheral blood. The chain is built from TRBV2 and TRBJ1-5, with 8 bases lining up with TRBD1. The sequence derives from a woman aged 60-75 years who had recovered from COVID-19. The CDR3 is CASSEFPGGITFVNQPQHF. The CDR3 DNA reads TGTGCCAGCAGTGAATTTCCAGGGGGCATTACCTTTGTCAATCAGCCCCAGCATTTT.